The present T cell receptor (beta chain) was sequenced within a study of T-cell reconstitution after alpha-beta-depleted transplantation in children. The TCRbeta library was prepared with unique molecular identifiers. In TCRdb, the PCR reads were re-called with MiXCR into one record per CDR3 protein. Among approximately 200,000 distinct CDR3 sequences listed, roughly 15% were seen once. This clonotype was detected ten times or more. The sequenced sample was PBMCs from the stem cell graft donor, obtained from the stem cell graft. This TCR came from a human donor who donated a stem cell graft to a child with acute lymphoblastic leukemia.

CDR3 DNA sequence: TGCGCCAGCCATGGGACAGGACACACCGGGGAGCTGTTTTTT. Encoded protein: CASHGTGHTGELFF. V and J are TRBV5-1 and TRBJ2-2; TRBD1 aligns across 8 bases. Germline loops: CDR1 SGHRS, CDR2 YFSETQ. The CDR3 has 14 amino acids. V lost 7 bases and J lost 3; bases outside the gene matches: 5.